Shown below are 21 T cell receptor beta chains from a single sample sequenced in a study of blood T cell repertoires in COVID-19. Clones were sequenced by immunoSEQ multiplex PCR, and TCRdb holds only the in-frame ones, with some missing. The sample comprises under 150,000 clones, under 85% of which are singletons, and roughly 10% rests with the top ten. What was sequenced was peripheral blood. These receptors were collected from a man aged 35 to 55 with active or convalescent COVID-19.

The chain has TRBV20-1 and TRBJ1-4, with 8 bases that match TRBD1. The junction had 10 bases not matched to a gene; V was cut back by 3 bases and J by 10 bases. The CDR3 spans 14 residues. Germline V gene data show CDR1 as DFQATT and CDR2 as SNEGSKA (reference sequence). The CDR3 is CSASWQGAPAKLFF. CDR3 DNA: TGCAGTGCTAGTTGGCAGGGGGCGCCAGCAAAACTGTTTTTT.

A few counts support this clone. The rearrangement joins TRBV6-5 to TRBJ1-1; the D is unclear. V gave up 8 bases and J gave up 3 bases, with 7 bases separating them. The CDR3 length is 11 residues. Per the germline V gene, CDR1 is MNHEY and CDR2 is SVGAGI. The CDR3, as DNA: TGTGCCAGCTCTGGGCACACTGAAGCTTTCTTT. As protein: CASSGHTEAFF.

The V call is TRBV7-2, the J call TRBJ1-4; unclear D gene. Per germline, CDR1 SGHTA and CDR2 FQGNSA. This CDR3 is 11 amino acids long. V was trimmed by 1 base and J by 14 bases, leaving 8 bases between them. CDR3 bases: TGTGCCAGCAGCTTAGGAGCGGGCCTGTTTTTT. As protein: CASSLGAGLFF.

The chain employs TRBV5-1 and TRBJ2-3; D might be TRBD1 (5 bases). This CDR3 contains 14 residues. CDR1 is SGHRS and CDR2 is YFSETQ in the germline V gene. Between the trimmed V and J ends, which lost 2 bases and 1 base, there was a span of 8 bases. This CDR3 is CASSLGVGTDTQYF. The CDR3 DNA sequence: TGCGCCAGCAGCTTAGGGGTCGGCACAGATACGCAGTATTTT.

This chain connects TRBV7-2 to TRBJ1-1, with unresolved D. This CDR3 contains 14 residues. The V gene's germline CDR1 is SGHTA and CDR2 FQGNSA. Trimming left V 0 bases short and J 1 base short, with 6 bases between. The CDR3 region has the DNA TGTGCCAGCAGCTTAGCGAGGGAGAACACTGAAGCTTTCTTT. Amino acid sequence: CASSLARENTEAFF.

The chain carries TRBV11-2 and TRBJ2-7, with no clear D. Trimming pared 5 bases from V and 1 base from J, leaving 6 bases between. Germline CDR1 reads SGHAT; CDR2 reads FQNNGV. The CDR3 covers 12 residues. The CDR3 protein is CASSPKSYEQYF. As DNA, the CDR3 is TGTGCCAGCAGCCCCAAATCCTACGAGCAGTACTTC.

The chain carries TRBV10-2 and TRBJ1-5, with 9 bases that match TRBD1. J was trimmed by 2 bases and V by 6 bases; bases with no gene match: 2. This CDR3 has 14 amino acids. Germline values: CDR1 WSHSY, CDR2 SAAADI. The CDR3 region is CASRGQGGNQPQHF. The CDR3, as DNA: TGCGCCAGCAGGGGACAGGGCGGCAATCAGCCCCAGCATTTT.

The chain links TRBV3-1 (or the pseudogene TRBV3-2) to TRBJ1-2; the match to TRBD1 covers 10 bases. The CDR3 sequence is 14 residues long. With V trimmed by 3 bases and J by 2 bases, 0 bases remained unmatched. From germline, CDR1 is LGHDT and CDR2 YNNKEL (reference sequence). The CDR3 sequence is CASSQTGGNYGYTF. The CDR3 bases are TGTGCCAGCAGCCAGACAGGGGGCAACTATGGCTACACCTTC.

The rearrangement uses TRBV3-1 (or the pseudogene TRBV3-2) and TRBJ2-7; a weak D match, TRBD1 (5 bases). The germline gives CDR1 LGHDT, CDR2 YNNKEL (reference sequence). CDR3 length: 12 amino acids. The V end was cut by 1 base, the J end by 6 bases, with 7 bases between. The CDR3 here is CASSQVGPEQYF. The CDR3 nucleotides are TGTGCCAGCAGCCAAGTGGGGCCCGAGCAGTACTTC.

For the CDR3, the DNA is TGTGCCAGCAGTTCCCGGGGGGTTGGCTACACCTTC. Amino acids: CASSSRGVGYTF. The chain links TRBV12-3 or TRBV12-4 to TRBJ1-2; D is possibly TRBD1 (5 bases). This CDR3 has 12 amino acids. The V end was cut by 4 bases, the J end by 7 bases, with 10 bases between.

This chain links TRBV12-5 with TRBJ2-6, with D perhaps matching TRBD1 (5 bases). Looked up from germline, CDR1 is LGHNT and CDR2 is FRNRAP. The ends were cut back, 1 base at V and 1 base at J, with 11 bases in the middle. The CDR3 has 17 residues. CDR3 residues: CASGLGIQESGANVLTF. CDR3 nucleotides: TGTGCTAGTGGTTTGGGAATACAGGAATCTGGGGCCAACGTCCTGACTTTC.

The chain links TRBV7-9 to TRBJ2-3, with D unresolved. Between the trimmed V and J ends, which lost 5 bases and 2 bases, there was a span of 17 bases. The CDR3 loop spans 16 amino acids. Germline V gene data show CDR1 as SEHNR and CDR2 as FQNEAQ (reference sequence). CDR3 coding DNA: TGTGCCAGCAGCCCACTCCTGACAAGTACCACAGATACGCAGTATTTT. Residues: CASSPLLTSTTDTQYF.

This rearrangement joins TRBV5-1 to TRBJ1-2; 9 bases line up with TRBD1. The CDR3 has 14 amino acids. Germline loops: CDR1 SGHRS, CDR2 YFSETQ. V was pared by 4 bases and J by 8 bases, with 9 bases of the junction left unmatched. This chain's CDR3 is CASSAGQGRDGYTF. Written as DNA, the CDR3 is TGCGCCAGCAGCGCGGGACAGGGAAGAGACGGCTACACCTTC.

The V gene is TRBV19, the J gene TRBJ2-5; the D is unclear. Germline V CDR1 and CDR2: LNHDA, SQIVND (reference sequence). Trimming took 1 base from V and 5 from J, leaving 11 bases between them. The CDR3 is made up of 14 amino acids. CDR3 in amino acids: CASSIGGFTETQYF. Here the CDR3 DNA reads TGTGCCAGTAGTATAGGCGGCTTCACGGAGACCCAGTACTTC.

The chain has TRBV2 and TRBJ2-5; D possibly corresponds to TRBD1 (6 bases). This CDR3 region has 14 residues. Germline V gene sequence: CDR1 SNHLY, CDR2 FYNNEI. With 6 bases removed from V and 2 bases from J, the gap between germline ends came to 13 bases. In nucleotides, the CDR3 is TGTGCCAGCAGCCGGGACACTTTACAAGAGACCCAGTACTTC. This translates into CASSRDTLQETQYF.

This clone occurred once. The chain uses TRBV7-6 and TRBJ2-6; D gene ambiguous. The CDR3 loop spans 16 amino acids. The V and J ends lost 4 bases and 2 bases respectively, with 12 bases between them. Germline V lookup: CDR1 SGHVS, CDR2 FNYEAQ. This chain's CDR3 is CASSSRMQPGANVLTF. The CDR3 DNA reads as TGTGCCAGCAGCTCTAGAATGCAGCCTGGGGCCAACGTCCTGACTTTC.

V usage is TRBV6-1 and J usage is TRBJ1-1; tentatively, D is TRBD1 (6 bases). The germline gives CDR1 MNHNS, CDR2 SASEGT. V dropped 3 bases and J dropped 0 bases, with 11 bases sitting between them. The length of the CDR3 is 15 residues. The CDR3 DNA follows: TGTGCCAGCAGTGACAGGGGAACTATGAACACTGAAGCTTTCTTT. It encodes CASSDRGTMNTEAFF.

This clone was picked up one time. The gene calls are TRBV4-1 and TRBJ2-5; TRBD1 might be the D (5 bases). The CDR3 has 13 residues. Between the trimmed V and J ends, which lost 1 base and 5 bases, there was a span of 8 bases. Germline V gene sequence: CDR1 MGHRA, CDR2 YSYEKL. The CDR3 sequence: CASSQGGPETQYF. The CDR3 DNA reads as TGCGCCAGCAGCCAAGGGGGCCCTGAGACCCAGTACTTC.

The chain couples TRBV27 to TRBJ2-3; 7 bases are shared with TRBD1. From germline, CDR1 is MNHEY and CDR2 SMNVEV (reference sequence). V lost 5 bases and J lost 5; bases outside the gene matches: 10. This CDR3 region has 15 residues. CDR3 DNA sequence: TGTGCCAGCAGTGCGACAGGGAACCCACAAGATACGCAGTATTTT. Translated: CASSATGNPQDTQYF.

The chain employs TRBV5-6 and TRBJ2-7; 10 bases are shared with TRBD1. Germline CDR1 is SGHDT and CDR2 is YYEEEE. The CDR3 has 14 residues. V gave up 2 bases and J gave up 3 bases; unmatched junction bases: 2. The CDR3 loop is CASSFGTGVYEQYF. The CDR3 DNA reads TGTGCCAGCAGCTTCGGGACAGGGGTCTACGAGCAGTACTTC.

CDR3: CASSLEGSSGNTIYF. In DNA, the CDR3 is TGCGCCAGCAGCTTGGAAGGGAGCTCTGGAAACACCATATATTTT. The rearrangement links TRBV5-1 to TRBJ1-3; no reliable D call. Trimming took off 0 bases at V and 0 bases at J, with 7 bases between the two ends. This CDR3 has 15 residues. Germline loops: CDR1 SGHRS, CDR2 YFSETQ. Combining the CDR3 with reference TRBV5-1 and TRBJ1-3 gives the whole variable domain KAGVTQTPRYLIKTRGQQVTLSCSPISGHRSVSWYQQTPGQGLQFLFEYFSETQRNKGNFPGRFSGRQFSNSRSEMNVSTLELGDSALYLCASSLEGSSGNTIYFGEGSWLTVV.